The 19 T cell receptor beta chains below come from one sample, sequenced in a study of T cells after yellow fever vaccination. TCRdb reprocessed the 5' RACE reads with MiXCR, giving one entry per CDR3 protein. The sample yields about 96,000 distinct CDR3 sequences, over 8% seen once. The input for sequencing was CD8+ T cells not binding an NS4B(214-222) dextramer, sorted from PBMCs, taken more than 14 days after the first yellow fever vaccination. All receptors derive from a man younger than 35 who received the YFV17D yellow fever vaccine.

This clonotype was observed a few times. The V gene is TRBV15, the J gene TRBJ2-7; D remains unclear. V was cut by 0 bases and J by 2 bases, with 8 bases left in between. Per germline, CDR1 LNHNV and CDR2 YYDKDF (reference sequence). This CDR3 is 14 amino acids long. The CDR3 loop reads CATSRDRSAYEQYF. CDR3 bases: TGTGCCACCAGCAGAGATCGGTCAGCCTACGAGCAGTACTTC.

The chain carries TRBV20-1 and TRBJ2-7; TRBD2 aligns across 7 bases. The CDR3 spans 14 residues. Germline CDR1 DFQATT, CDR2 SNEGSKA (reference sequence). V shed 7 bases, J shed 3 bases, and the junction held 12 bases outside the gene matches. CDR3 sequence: CSVSGGRFVYEQYV. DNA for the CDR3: TGCAGTGTTTCGGGGGGACGATTTGTCTACGAGCAGTACGTC.

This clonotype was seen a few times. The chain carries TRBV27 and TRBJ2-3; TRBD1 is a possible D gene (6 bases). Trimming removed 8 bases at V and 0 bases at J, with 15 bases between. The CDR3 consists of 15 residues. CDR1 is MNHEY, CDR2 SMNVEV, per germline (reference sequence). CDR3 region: CASSLGAQSTDTQYF. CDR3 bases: TGTGCCAGCTCTTTGGGGGCGCAAAGCACAGATACGCAGTATTTT.

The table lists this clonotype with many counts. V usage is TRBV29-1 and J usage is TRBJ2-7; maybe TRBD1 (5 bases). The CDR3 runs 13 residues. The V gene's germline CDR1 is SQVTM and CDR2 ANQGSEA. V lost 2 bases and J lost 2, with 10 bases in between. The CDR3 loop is CSVERGIPYEQYF. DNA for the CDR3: TGCAGCGTTGAAAGGGGTATACCCTACGAGCAGTACTTC.

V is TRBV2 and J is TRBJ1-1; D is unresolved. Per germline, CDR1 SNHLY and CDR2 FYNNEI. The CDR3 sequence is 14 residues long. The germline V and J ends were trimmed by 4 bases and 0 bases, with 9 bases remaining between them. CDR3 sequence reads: CASSGSGVNTEAFF. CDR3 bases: TGTGCCAGCAGTGGTTCCGGGGTGAACACTGAAGCTTTCTTT.

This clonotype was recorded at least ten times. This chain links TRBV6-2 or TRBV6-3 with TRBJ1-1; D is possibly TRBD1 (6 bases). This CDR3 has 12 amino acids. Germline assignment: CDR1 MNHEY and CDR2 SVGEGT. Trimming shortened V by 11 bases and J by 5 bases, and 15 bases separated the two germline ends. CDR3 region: CAVSRGGTEAFF. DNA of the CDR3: TGTGCCGTCTCAAGAGGGGGTACTGAAGCTTTCTTT.

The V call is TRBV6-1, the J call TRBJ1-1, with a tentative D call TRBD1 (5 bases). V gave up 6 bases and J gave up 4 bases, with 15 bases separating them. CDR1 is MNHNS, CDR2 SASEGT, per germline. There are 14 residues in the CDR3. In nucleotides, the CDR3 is TGTGCCAGCAGCCGATGGGGGAGAGGCACTGAAGCTTTCTTT. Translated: CASSRWGRGTEAFF.

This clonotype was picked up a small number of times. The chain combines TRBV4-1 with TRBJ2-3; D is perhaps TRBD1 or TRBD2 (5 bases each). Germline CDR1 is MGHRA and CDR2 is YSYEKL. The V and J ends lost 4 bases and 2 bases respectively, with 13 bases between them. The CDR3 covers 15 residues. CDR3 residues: CASSPLGDPTDTQYF. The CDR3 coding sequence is TGCGCCAGCAGCCCACTGGGGGACCCCACAGATACGCAGTATTTT.

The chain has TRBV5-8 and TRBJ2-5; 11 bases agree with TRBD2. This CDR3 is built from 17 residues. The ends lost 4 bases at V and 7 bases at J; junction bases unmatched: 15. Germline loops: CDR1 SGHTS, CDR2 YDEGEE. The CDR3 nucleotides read TGTGCCAGCAGCCCGGGACTAGCGGAGCCCTGGGGGGCGACCCAGTACTTC. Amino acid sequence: CASSPGLAEPWGATQYF.

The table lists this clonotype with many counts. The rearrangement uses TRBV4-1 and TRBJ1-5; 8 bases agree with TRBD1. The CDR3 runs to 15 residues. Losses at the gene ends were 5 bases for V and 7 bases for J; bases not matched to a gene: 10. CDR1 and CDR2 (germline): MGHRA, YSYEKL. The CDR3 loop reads CASSSPGQGHQPQHF. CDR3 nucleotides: TGCGCCAGCAGCTCTCCCGGACAGGGTCACCAGCCCCAGCATTTT.

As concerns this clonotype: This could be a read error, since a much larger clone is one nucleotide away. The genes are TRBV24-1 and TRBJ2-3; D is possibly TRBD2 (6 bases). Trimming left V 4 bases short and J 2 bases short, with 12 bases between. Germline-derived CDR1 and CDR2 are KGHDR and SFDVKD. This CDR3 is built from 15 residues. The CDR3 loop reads CATSEVGGLTDTQYF. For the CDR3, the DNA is TGTGCCACCAGTGAAGTAGGAGGGCTCACAGATACGCAGTATTTT.

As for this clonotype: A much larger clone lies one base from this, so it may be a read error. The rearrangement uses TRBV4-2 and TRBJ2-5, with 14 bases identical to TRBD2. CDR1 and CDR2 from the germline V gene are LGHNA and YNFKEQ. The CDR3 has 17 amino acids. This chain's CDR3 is CARSQWGLAGEKETQYF. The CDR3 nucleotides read TGTGCCCGCAGCCAATGGGGACTAGCGGGGGAGAAAGAGACCCAGTACTTC.

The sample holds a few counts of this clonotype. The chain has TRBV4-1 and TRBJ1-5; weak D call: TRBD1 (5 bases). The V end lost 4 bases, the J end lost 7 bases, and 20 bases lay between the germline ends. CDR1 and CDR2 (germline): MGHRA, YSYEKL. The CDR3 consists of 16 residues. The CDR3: CASSRSETRRDQPQHF. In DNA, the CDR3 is TGCGCCAGCAGCCGCAGCGAGACAAGGCGGGACCAGCCCCAGCATTTT.

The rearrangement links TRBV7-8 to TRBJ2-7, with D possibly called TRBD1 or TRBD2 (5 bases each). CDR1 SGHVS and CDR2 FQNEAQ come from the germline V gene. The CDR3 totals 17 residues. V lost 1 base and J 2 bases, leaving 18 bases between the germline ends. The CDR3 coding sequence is TGTGCCAGCAGCTTAGGGATTCACCGGGACCCTGCCTACGAGCAGTACGTC. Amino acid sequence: CASSLGIHRDPAYEQYV.

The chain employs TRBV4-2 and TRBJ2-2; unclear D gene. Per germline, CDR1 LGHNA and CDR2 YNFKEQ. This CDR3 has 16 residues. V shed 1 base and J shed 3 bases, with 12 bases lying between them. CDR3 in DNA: TGTGCCAGCAGCCAAGCCTGGACCGACGACACCGGGGAGCTGTTTTTT. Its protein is CASSQAWTDDTGELFF.

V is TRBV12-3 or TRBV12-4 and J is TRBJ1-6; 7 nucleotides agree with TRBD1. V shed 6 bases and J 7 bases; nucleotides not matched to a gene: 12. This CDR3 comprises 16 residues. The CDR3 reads CASSLYYRQGNSPLHF. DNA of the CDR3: TGTGCCAGCAGCCTATATTACCGACAGGGAAATTCACCCCTCCACTTT.

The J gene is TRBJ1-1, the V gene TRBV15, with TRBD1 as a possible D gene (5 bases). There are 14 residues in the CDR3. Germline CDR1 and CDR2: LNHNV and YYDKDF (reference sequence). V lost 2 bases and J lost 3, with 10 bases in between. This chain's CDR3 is CATSRKLGDTEAFF. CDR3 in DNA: TGTGCCACCAGCAGAAAACTGGGGGACACTGAAGCTTTCTTT.

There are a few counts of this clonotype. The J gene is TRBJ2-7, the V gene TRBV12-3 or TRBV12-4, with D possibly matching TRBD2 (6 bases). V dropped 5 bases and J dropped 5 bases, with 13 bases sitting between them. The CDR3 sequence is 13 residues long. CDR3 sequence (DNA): TGTGCCAGCAGTCTCGGGGGTTACGACGAGCAGTACGTC. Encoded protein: CASSLGGYDEQYV.

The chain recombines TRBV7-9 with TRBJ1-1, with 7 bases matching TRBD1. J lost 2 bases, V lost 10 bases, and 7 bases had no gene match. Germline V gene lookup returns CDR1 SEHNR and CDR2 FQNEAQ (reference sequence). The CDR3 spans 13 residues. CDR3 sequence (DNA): TGTGCCAACAAGGGGGCATTTAACACTGAAGCTTTCTTT. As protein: CANKGAFNTEAFF.